This TCR beta chain was sequenced in a study of TIL therapy for anti-PD-1-resistant metastatic lung cancer. The wider study: A handful of tumors were EGFR-mutant and two were ALK-rearranged. Study outcomes and limitations: The cohort had more treatment-naive, never-smoker and oncogene-addicted patients than typical.

Time point: pre-treatment sample, taken before nivolumab and TIL therapy. Pleural nodules or supraclavicular lymph nodes made up most of the excised metastases sampled. Trimming shortened V by 6 bases and J by 0 bases, and 12 bases separated the two germline ends. The CDR3 length is 15 residues. Germline V gives CDR1 SGHTA, CDR2 FQGNSA. The libraries were made with immunoSEQ v3. Sequencing depth was approximately 2 million read pairs for survey level, roughly 4.5-6 million for deep. Measured with immunoSEQ multiplex PCR; TCRdb has only the in-frame clones, and not every one. The top ten hold roughly 11% of the sample, which has under 100,000 clones, less than 70% seen once. Only a few counts were recorded for this clone. What it recognizes is unknown.

Sample: tumor tissue, taken at baseline. This chain connects TRBV7-2 to TRBJ2-1, with a possible D match to TRBD2 (6 bases). The origin of this receptor is a person between 25 and 80 years old with non-small cell lung cancer. The CDR3 region is CASSYSGYSYNEQFF. CDR3 DNA sequence: TGTGCCAGCAGTTATAGCGGCTACTCCTACAATGAGCAGTTCTTC.